The 2 T cell receptor beta chains below come from one sample, sequenced in a study of blood T cell repertoires in COVID-19. Repertoires were generated with immunoSEQ multiplex PCR, while TCRdb's copy carries only in-frame clones and drops some. The table records about 93,000 clones, around nine tenths of them present only once. Material: peripheral blood. Every receptor here comes from a man in his fifties or sixties with acute or convalescent COVID-19.

The rearrangement uses TRBV20-1 and TRBJ1-2; D call uncertain. Germline V gene lookup returns CDR1 DFQATT and CDR2 SNEGSKA (reference sequence). CDR3 length: 9 amino acids. Deletions cut 6 bases from V and 7 bases from J, with 6 bases between. In DNA form, the CDR3 reads TGCAGTGCGGGGAGTGGCTACACCTTC. Translation: CSAGSGYTF.

The chain is built from TRBV19 and TRBJ1-1; 10 positions agree with TRBD1. The CDR3 runs 15 residues. Trimming removed 5 bases from V and 5 bases from J; junction bases left unmatched: 8. The V gene's germline CDR1 is LNHDA and CDR2 SQIVND (reference sequence). CDR3 coding DNA: TGTGCCAGTAGTCCTTGGGACAGGGGTAATACTGAAGCTTTCTTT. Protein sequence: CASSPWDRGNTEAFF. Full variable domain (outside the CDR3, taken from reference TRBV19 and TRBJ1-1): DGGITQSPKYLFRKEGQNVTLSCEQNLNHDAMYWYRQDPGQGLRLIYYSQIVNDFQKGDIAEGYSVSREKKESFPLTVTSAQKNPTAFYLCASSPWDRGNTEAFFGQGTRLTVV.